The sequence of this TCR beta chain was determined in a study of T cell changes during pregnancy in multiple sclerosis. Generated by immunoSEQ multiplex PCR, the TCRdb table keeps only in-frame clones and is missing some. The sample has about 81,000 clones, about 94% seen once; the top ten hold 1.2% to 1.5%. This CDR3 has 16 amino acids. The germline CDR1 and CDR2 sequences are SNHLY and FYNNEI. After removal of 4 bases from V and 4 bases from J, the junction contained 5 bases not matched to a gene. The source of this sequence is a female donor in good health, enrolled as a control in a pregnancy study. The genes are TRBV2 and TRBJ2-5; 14 bases are a match to TRBD2. The starting material was peripheral blood, obtained in the third trimester of pregnancy. Here the CDR3 reads CASSVGGTSGGETQYF. The CDR3 coding sequence is TGTGCCAGCAGTGTGGGGGGGACTAGCGGGGGAGAGACCCAGTACTTC.